This T cell receptor beta chain was obtained from a study of cytomegalovirus exposure and HLA in healthy donors. Study results and limitations: Accurate prediction of HLA-A and HLA-B alleles (for most subjects) was reportedly achieved from TCR beta sequences. Most TCR sequences were seen very rarely across donors, but some public TCRs occurred in many. It was confirmed in vitro that a few of the CMV-associated chains were specific for CMV antigens. The presence/absence work took it that sequencing depth was about the same across donors.

V lost 2 bases, J lost 8 bases, and 13 bases lay in between. This CDR3 has 14 residues. Germline CDR1 MNHEY, CDR2 SVGAGI. In the case of this clone: Its antigen is as yet unknown.

Primers included in the PCR were 60 Vbeta and 13 Jbeta primers. Profiled with immunoSEQ multiplex PCR; TCRdb holds only in-frame clones, not every one. The top ten hold approximately 2.1% of the sample, which has 150,000 to 200,000 clones, roughly 72% seen once. This receptor was obtained from a man aged 25-45 years in good health and CMV-seronegative. The chain has TRBV6-5 and TRBJ2-1; D might be TRBD2 (6 bases). The source material was PBMCs. CDR3 region: CASSYPTGSDEQFF. CDR3 nucleotide sequence: TGTGCCAGCAGTTACCCGACCGGGAGCGATGAGCAGTTCTTC.